The next 15 T cell receptor beta chains were all read from a single sample in a study of cytomegalovirus exposure and HLA in healthy donors. This PCR relied on a set of 60 Vbeta primers and 13 Jbeta primers. The assay was immunoSEQ multiplex PCR, and TCRdb's table has in-frame clones only and misses some. The sample has 130,000 to 150,000 clones; 76% are singletons. The specimen was PBMCs. These receptors were taken from a man aged 18 to 29 in good health and CMV-seronegative.

The genes are TRBV28 and TRBJ1-2; tentative D call: TRBD1 (6 bases). In germline, CDR1 is MDHEN, CDR2 SYDVKM. Between the trimmed V and J ends, which lost 5 bases and 2 bases, there was a span of 15 bases. The CDR3 runs to 15 residues. The chain's CDR3 is CASSGGGAGNYGYTF. The CDR3 DNA is TGTGCCAGCAGTGGTGGGGGGGCAGGGAACTATGGCTACACCTTC.

The V gene is TRBV5-4, the J gene TRBJ2-4, with 8 bases lining up with TRBD1. Trimming took 0 bases from V and 3 from J; bases not matched to a gene: 8. This CDR3 region has 17 residues. CDR1 and CDR2 (germline): SGHNT, YYREEE (reference sequence). The CDR3 coding sequence is TGTGCCAGCAGCTTGGCGGGTCAGGGGGCGGACAAAAACATTCAGTACTTC. It yields the protein CASSLAGQGADKNIQYF.

The rearrangement uses TRBV19 and TRBJ1-5; TRBD1 is a possible D gene (6 bases). CDR1 and CDR2 from the germline V gene are LNHDA and SQIVND (reference sequence). Trimming took off 6 bases at V and 0 bases at J, with 15 bases between the two ends. This CDR3 is 16 amino acids long. The CDR3 DNA reads TGTGCCAGTAGCTCGGACAGCCAACTTAGCAATCAGCCCCAGCATTTT. The encoded protein is CASSSDSQLSNQPQHF.

Only a few counts were recorded for this clone. This chain joins TRBV5-1 and TRBJ1-4, with 7 bases that match TRBD1. This CDR3 has 16 amino acids. J gave up 6 bases and V 0 bases, and 8 bases lay outside the gene matches. The germline V gene encodes CDR1 SGHRS and CDR2 YFSETQ. The CDR3: CASSLGGQAMDEKLFF. The CDR3 nucleotides are TGCGCCAGCAGCTTGGGTGGACAGGCGATGGATGAAAAACTGTTTTTT. The full variable domain, with the rest looked up from reference TRBV5-1 and TRBJ1-4, is KAGVTQTPRYLIKTRGQQVTLSCSPISGHRSVSWYQQTPGQGLQFLFEYFSETQRNKGNFPGRFSGRQFSNSRSEMNVSTLELGDSALYLCASSLGGQAMDEKLFFGSGTQLSVL.

The chain couples TRBV4-1 to TRBJ1-1, with no clear D. This CDR3 is built from 17 residues. Per the germline V gene, CDR1 is MGHRA and CDR2 is YSYEKL. V lost 0 bases, J lost 1 base, and 15 bases lay in between. CDR3 bases: TGCGCCAGCAGCCAAGATTTGACGGCAGAGGGGAACACTGAAGCTTTCTTT. Its protein product is CASSQDLTAEGNTEAFF.

V is TRBV19 and J is TRBJ2-2; possibly TRBD1 for D (6 bases). The CDR3 consists of 16 residues. The germline CDR1 and CDR2 sequences are LNHDA and SQIVND (reference sequence). The V end was cut by 6 bases, the J end by 1 base, with 15 bases between. For the CDR3, the DNA is TGTGCCAGTAGGAGAGACAGGACTGGGAACACCGGGGAGCTGTTTTTT. It codes for CASRRDRTGNTGELFF.

The chain is built from TRBV19 and TRBJ2-4; 7 bases are a match to TRBD1. Germline CDR1 LNHDA, CDR2 SQIVND (reference sequence). The CDR3 spans 16 residues. V shed 6 bases, J shed 0 bases, and the junction held 8 bases outside the gene matches. This CDR3 is CASRVTGAGAKNIQYF. The CDR3 DNA follows: TGTGCCAGTAGAGTCACAGGGGCGGGAGCCAAAAACATTCAGTACTTC.

The chain couples TRBV19 to TRBJ1-2; D perhaps matches TRBD1 (6 bases). V lost 3 bases and J lost 2, with 7 bases in between. The CDR3 runs 13 residues. CDR1 LNHDA and CDR2 SQIVND come from the germline V gene (reference sequence). The DNA of the CDR3 is TGTGCCAGTAGTATGCAGGGGAACTATGGCTACACCTTC. It specifies CASSMQGNYGYTF.

The rearrangement joins TRBV6-5 to TRBJ2-7; the match to TRBD1 covers 7 bases. V was clipped by 8 bases and J by 0 bases; unmatched bases: 7. Looked up from germline, CDR1 is MNHEY and CDR2 is SVGAGI. This CDR3 contains 14 residues. In DNA, the CDR3 is TGTGCCAGCTCTGACAGGGCTAGCTCCTACGAGCAGTACTTC. This translates into CASSDRASSYEQYF.

This CDR3 is CASSQTDFTSYNEQFF. The CDR3 DNA reads as TGTGCCAGCAGCCAGACGGACTTCACCTCCTACAATGAGCAGTTCTTC. The gene calls are TRBV14 and TRBJ2-1, with a possible D match to TRBD2 (5 bases). The V gene lost 3 bases and the J gene lost 0 bases, with 12 bases spanning the gap. The CDR3 is made up of 16 amino acids. Germline V gene sequence: CDR1 SGHDN, CDR2 FVKESK. Using reference TRBV14 and TRBJ2-1 for the parts outside the CDR3, the full variable domain is EAGVTQFPSHSVIEKGQTVTLRCDPISGHDNLYWYRRVMGKEIKFLLHFVKESKQDESGMPNNRFLAERTGGTYSTLKVQPAELEDSGVYFCASSQTDFTSYNEQFFGPGTRLTVL.

The chain is built from TRBV7-9 and TRBJ1-1, with a tentative D call TRBD1 (5 bases). CDR1 and CDR2 from the germline V gene are SEHNR and FQNEAQ (reference sequence). This CDR3 comprises 12 residues. The germline V and J ends were trimmed by 5 bases and 11 bases, with 15 bases remaining between them. The CDR3 reads CASSRDSNYAFF. The CDR3 DNA follows: TGTGCCAGCAGCCGTGACAGTAACTACGCTTTCTTT.

V usage is TRBV30 and J usage is TRBJ2-1; D is uncertain. V was cut by 2 bases and J by 7 bases, with 12 bases left in between. The germline gives CDR1 GTSNPN, CDR2 SVGIG (reference sequence). The CDR3 is 13 amino acids. The CDR3 loop reads CAWSIYGLNEQFF. For the CDR3, the DNA is TGTGCCTGGAGTATCTATGGTCTAAATGAGCAGTTCTTC.

About this clone: Compared with germline, one end of the junction differs, possibly owing to a read error. V is TRBV6-5 and J is TRBJ2-1; D not resolved. CDR3 length equals 14 residues. Germline values: CDR1 MNHEY, CDR2 SVGAGI. As DNA, the CDR3 is TGTGCCGGCAGCCCTTTTTTGTTTGGCTATGAGCAGTTCTTC. Encoded protein: CAGSPFLFGYEQFF.

The chain combines TRBV2 with TRBJ2-7, with TRBD1 identical over 8 bases. Germline V gene lookup returns CDR1 SNHLY and CDR2 FYNNEI. Unmatched junction bases numbered 6, after V lost 2 bases and J lost 3 bases. The CDR3 extends over 15 amino acids. CDR3 sequence (DNA): TGTGCCAGCAGTGAAAGGGACAGGTCCTACTACGAGCAGTACTTC. Amino acids: CASSERDRSYYEQYF.

The chain combines TRBV2 with TRBJ1-5; tentative D call: TRBD1 (5 bases). V was shortened by 9 bases and J by 4 bases, with 10 bases between the two germline ends. This CDR3 is built from 12 residues. Per the germline V gene, CDR1 is SNHLY and CDR2 is FYNNEI. CDR3 amino acids: CASQGGNQPQHF. Written as DNA, the CDR3 is TGTGCCAGTCAGGGAGGAAATCAGCCCCAGCATTTT.